This is a list of T cell receptor beta chains from one sample in a study of T cell clones after liver transplantation. Profiled with immunoSEQ multiplex PCR; TCRdb holds only in-frame clones, not every one. The sample consists of some 6,500 clones, roughly 70% of them appearing once. This specimen consisted of CD8+ T cells from blood, obtained before liver transplant. These receptors were obtained from a human donor who received a liver transplant. Each CDR3 is given with its conserved first and last residue. Fields, in order: D gene, clone size, J gene, V gene, CDR3 DNA, CDR3 protein. D genes are given only for firm matches. Clone size, where shown, is once, few, many, or a class for clones that have expanded.

d_gene: NA; abundance: few; j_gene: TRBJ1-4; v_gene: TRBV28; CDR3nt: TGTGCCAGCTCCCCAGGGGAAGATGAAAAACTGTTTTTT; CDR3aa: CASSPGEDEKLFF
d_gene: NA; abundance: NA; j_gene: TRBJ1-1; v_gene: TRBV7-9; CDR3nt: TGTGCCAGCAGCTGGCCGGGGAACACTGAAGCTTTCTTT; CDR3aa: CASSWPGNTEAFF
d_gene: NA; abundance: NA; j_gene: TRBJ2-1; v_gene: TRBV27; CDR3nt: TGTGCCAGCAGTTTGAACCGCGAGCAGTTCTTC; CDR3aa: CASSLNREQFF
d_gene: NA; abundance: NA; j_gene: TRBJ1-2; v_gene: TRBV2; CDR3nt: TGTGCCAGCAGTGAAGCCAGTACAGAGGGCTACACCTTC; CDR3aa: CASSEASTEGYTF
d_gene: NA; abundance: NA; j_gene: TRBJ2-1; v_gene: TRBV7-9; CDR3nt: TGTGCCAGCAGCCACGCAGGGGTCTCCTACAATGAGCAGTTCTTC; CDR3aa: CASSHAGVSYNEQFF
d_gene: NA; abundance: NA; j_gene: TRBJ2-1; v_gene: TRBV4-2; CDR3nt: TGTGCCAGCAGCCAAGACGCGGGGAATGAGCAGTTCTTC; CDR3aa: CASSQDAGNEQFF
d_gene: NA; abundance: NA; j_gene: TRBJ1-1; v_gene: TRBV5-8; CDR3nt: TGTGCCAGCAGCCGGGAATTTCGGGGGCTGGGCACTGAAGCTTTCTTT; CDR3aa: CASSREFRGLGTEAFF
d_gene: NA; abundance: few; j_gene: TRBJ1-1; v_gene: TRBV28; CDR3nt: TGTGCCAGCAGTCCCCAGGATAGAGACACTGAAGCTTTCTTT; CDR3aa: CASSPQDRDTEAFF
d_gene: NA; abundance: NA; j_gene: TRBJ2-2; v_gene: TRBV7-8; CDR3nt: TGTGCCAGCAGCTCCTTCAACGGGGGTATCACCGGGGAGCTGTTTTTT; CDR3aa: CASSSFNGGITGELFF
d_gene: TRBD1; abundance: NA; j_gene: TRBJ2-5; v_gene: TRBV29-1; CDR3nt: TGCAGCGTTGAGTCGGTGGGCAGGGGGTACAGAGAGACCCAGTACTTC; CDR3aa: CSVESVGRGYRETQYF
d_gene: TRBD1; abundance: NA; j_gene: TRBJ1-2; v_gene: TRBV27; CDR3nt: TGTGCCAGCAATTCCCTACAGTCCGGGACAGGGGCAAACTATGGCTACACCTTC; CDR3aa: CASNSLQSGTGANYGYTF
d_gene: TRBD1; abundance: NA; j_gene: TRBJ1-5; v_gene: TRBV28; CDR3nt: TGTGCCAGCAGTTTAGCAGGGGACAGACAGCCCCAGCATTTT; CDR3aa: CASSLAGDRQPQHF
d_gene: NA; abundance: NA; j_gene: TRBJ2-7; v_gene: TRBV28; CDR3nt: TGTGCCAGCAGTTTCAGGGGGGTAGGCTACGAGCAGTACTTC; CDR3aa: CASSFRGVGYEQYF
d_gene: TRBD1; abundance: medium-sized; j_gene: TRBJ1-2; v_gene: TRBV7-8; CDR3nt: TGTGCCAGCAGCTTAGTTTGGACAGGGGGTTCTGGCTACACCTTC; CDR3aa: CASSLVWTGGSGYTF
d_gene: NA; abundance: few; j_gene: TRBJ2-1; v_gene: TRBV4-3; CDR3nt: TGCGCCAGCAGCCAATCCGGGAATAGCGTGGGTGAGCAGTTCTTC; CDR3aa: CASSQSGNSVGEQFF
d_gene: NA; abundance: NA; j_gene: TRBJ2-7; v_gene: TRBV13; CDR3nt: TGTGCCAGCAGCTTAGGACAGGGTGGCGAGCAGTACTTC; CDR3aa: CASSLGQGGEQYF
d_gene: NA; abundance: NA; j_gene: TRBJ2-3; v_gene: TRBV28; CDR3nt: TGTGCCAGCACCCCAAGGGCCTCCACAGATACGCAGTATTTT; CDR3aa: CASTPRASTDTQYF
d_gene: NA; abundance: few; j_gene: TRBJ2-3; v_gene: TRBV7-9; CDR3nt: TGTGCCGGGACACGGGATTTCACAGATACGCAGTATTTT; CDR3aa: CAGTRDFTDTQYF
d_gene: TRBD1; abundance: NA; j_gene: TRBJ2-2; v_gene: TRBV5-1; CDR3nt: TGCGCCAGCAGCTCTGGGGGGACAGGGGCGAACACCGGGGAGCTGTTTTTT; CDR3aa: CASSSGGTGANTGELFF
d_gene: NA; abundance: NA; j_gene: TRBJ2-1; v_gene: TRBV23-1; CDR3nt: TGCGCCAGCAGTCAGACCTGGGACAATGAGCAGTTCTTC; CDR3aa: CASSQTWDNEQFF